This TCR beta chain was captured in a study of shared clonotypes between healthy human individuals. Study-level background: For every donor, three CD4 naive, three CD4 memory, two CD8 naive and one CD8 memory plates were used. Study-level findings and limits: The sharing of about 5% of naive CD4 clonotypes was seen across a few donors.

To note about this clone: Its specificity is not known.

The sorted-subset replicate PCRs were given 150 to 250 ng DNA, which is approximately 30,000 T cell genomes. The assay was immunoSEQ multiplex PCR, and TCRdb's table has in-frame clones only and misses some. The data hold some 500,000 clones, with more than 95% observed a single time. Sequenced sample: naive CD4+ T cells sorted from blood. As for subset: CD45RA+ positively selected. This TCR derives from a woman younger than 45 in good health.

CDR3 residues: CASSAGLATYEQYF. CDR3 DNA sequence: TGTGCCAGCAGCGCCGGACTAGCCACTTACGAGCAGTACTTC. The chain couples TRBV5-4 to TRBJ2-7; 8 bases align to TRBD2. The V and J ends lost 4 bases and 4 bases, in that order; junction bases with no gene match: 7. From germline, CDR1 is SGHNT and CDR2 YYREEE (reference sequence). CDR3 size: 14 residues.